These 17 T cell receptor beta chains were all obtained from the same sample, sequenced in a study of T cell responses to AZD1222 COVID-19 vaccine. Produced via immunoSEQ multiplex PCR; TCRdb's table is partial and in-frame only. The profile shows 200,000 to 250,000 clones, roughly 94% of them singletons. The sequencing here drew on peripheral blood, taken 28 days after the second dose of the MenACWY control vaccine. The receptors here all came from an adult who received the MenACWY meningococcal vaccine as a control.

The chain uses TRBV19 and TRBJ1-4; 7 bases match TRBD1. This CDR3 contains 16 residues. J gave up 0 bases and V 4 bases, and 5 bases lay outside the gene matches. Looked up from germline, CDR1 is LNHDA and CDR2 is SQIVND (reference sequence). For the CDR3, the DNA is TGTGCCAGTAGTAGCGGGACAGCAGCAACTAATGAAAAACTGTTTTTT. Amino acid sequence: CASSSGTAATNEKLFF.

This sequence joins TRBV19 and TRBJ2-2; the D is unclear. Looked up from germline, CDR1 is LNHDA and CDR2 is SQIVND (reference sequence). The CDR3 loop spans 14 amino acids. Trimming took 4 bases from V and 1 from J, leaving 7 bases between them. The CDR3 nucleotides read TGTGCCAGTAGTAGAAGAGGGAACACCGGGGAGCTGTTTTTT. Translation gives CASSRRGNTGELFF.

The chain is built from TRBV9 and TRBJ2-5; D uncertain. V shed 3 bases and J shed 3 bases, with 3 bases lying between them. The CDR3 spans 11 residues. Germline CDR1 is SGDLS and CDR2 is YYNGEE. CDR3 amino acids: CASSAEETQYF. The CDR3 DNA reads as TGTGCCAGCAGCGCCGAAGAGACCCAGTACTTC. Using reference TRBV9 and TRBJ2-5 for the parts outside the CDR3, the full variable domain is DSGVTQTPKHLITATGQRVTLRCSPRSGDLSVYWYQQSLDQGLQFLIQYYNGEERAKGNILERFSAQQFPDLHSELNLSSLELGDSALYFCASSAEETQYFGPGTRLLVL.

This clone showed up just once. DNA of the CDR3: TGTGCCAGCTCACCACGGGAGGGGGCGCACACCGGGGAGCTGTTTTTT. Protein sequence: CASSPREGAHTGELFF. V is TRBV18 and J is TRBJ2-2; perhaps D is TRBD1 or TRBD2 (7 bases each). V lost 1 base and J lost 3, with 12 bases in between. The CDR3 consists of 16 residues. Germline loops: CDR1 KGHSH, CDR2 LQKENI.

V usage is TRBV6-5 and J usage is TRBJ2-7; 12 bases are shared with TRBD2. In germline, CDR1 is MNHEY, CDR2 SVGAGI. Trimming took 6 bases from V and 5 from J; bases not matched to a gene: 8. The CDR3 runs to 15 residues. CDR3 nucleotide sequence: TGTGCCAGCAGCCCGCTAGCGGGAGGGCCCGACGAGCAGTACTTC. Encoded protein: CASSPLAGGPDEQYF.

The chain couples TRBV28 to TRBJ1-3; D perhaps matches TRBD1 (6 bases). This CDR3 comprises 15 residues. Germline loops: CDR1 MDHEN, CDR2 SYDVKM. Between the trimmed V and J ends, which lost 6 bases and 4 bases, there was a span of 16 bases. CDR3: CASSSSGTPGNTIYF. The CDR3 DNA follows: TGTGCCAGCAGCTCAAGCGGGACACCAGGAAACACCATATATTTT.

The chain joins TRBV27 to TRBJ1-5; 7 nucleotides agree with TRBD1. Germline V CDR1 and CDR2: MNHEY, SMNVEV (reference sequence). Losses at the gene ends were 5 bases for V and 5 bases for J; bases not matched to a gene: 6. This CDR3 has 14 amino acids. CDR3 bases: TGTGCCAGCAGTACCGGGCAGGGGGATCAGCCCCAGCATTTT. It translates to CASSTGQGDQPQHF.

This clone was observed a single time. The V call is TRBV6-5, the J call TRBJ1-3; no reliable D call. Germline V lookup: CDR1 MNHEY, CDR2 SVGAGI. CDR3 length: 11 residues. Trimming shortened V by 8 bases and J by 4 bases, and 6 bases separated the two germline ends. The CDR3 loop reads CASCRGNTIYF. The DNA of the CDR3 is TGTGCCAGCTGTAGAGGAAACACCATATATTTT.

The V call is TRBV5-4, the J call TRBJ1-2, with D perhaps TRBD1 (6 bases). The germline V and J ends were trimmed by 5 bases and 3 bases, with 14 bases remaining between them. Looked up from germline, CDR1 is SGHNT and CDR2 is YYREEE (reference sequence). The CDR3 is 14 residues long. CDR3 region: CASRVQGRDYGYTF. For the CDR3, the DNA is TGTGCCAGCAGGGTACAGGGAAGAGACTATGGCTACACCTTC.

The chain employs TRBV19 and TRBJ1-2; D uncertain. The CDR3 spans 14 residues. Trimming removed 6 bases at V and 1 base at J, with 12 bases between. Germline CDR1 is LNHDA and CDR2 is SQIVND (reference sequence). The CDR3 bases are TGTGCCAGTAGGCATACAGCGGGTAACTATGGCTACACCTTC. Amino acids: CASRHTAGNYGYTF.

The rearrangement joins TRBV28 to TRBJ1-1; D gene uncertain. The CDR3 spans 15 residues. The V gene lost 2 bases and the J gene lost 3 bases, with 13 bases spanning the gap. Germline CDR1 MDHEN, CDR2 SYDVKM. The CDR3 coding sequence is TGTGCCAGCAGTTTAGGAGGGAGGGCGGACACTGAAGCTTTCTTT. It codes for CASSLGGRADTEAFF.

The V call is TRBV11-3, the J call TRBJ1-3; D is possibly TRBD1 (6 bases). The CDR3 has 15 amino acids. V dropped 0 bases and J dropped 4 bases, with 10 bases sitting between them. Per the germline V gene, CDR1 is SGHNT and CDR2 is YENEEA. The CDR3 sequence: CASSLDTGPGNTIYF. In nucleotides, the CDR3 is TGTGCCAGCAGCTTAGATACAGGGCCCGGAAACACCATATATTTT.

V is TRBV5-1 and J is TRBJ2-1; TRBD1 might be the D (5 bases). CDR3 size: 15 residues. Germline CDR1 and CDR2: SGHRS and YFSETQ. Trimming left V 5 bases short and J 2 bases short, with 14 bases between. The CDR3 bases are TGCGCCAGCAGTTTACCCTCAGGGACCTACAATGAGCAGTTCTTC. Encoded protein: CASSLPSGTYNEQFF.

This clone came up a few times. This chain joins TRBV27 and TRBJ1-2; no clear D. V gave up 3 bases and J gave up 1 base, with 9 bases separating them. Looked up from germline, CDR1 is MNHEY and CDR2 is SMNVEV (reference sequence). This CDR3 comprises 14 residues. This CDR3 reads CASSFSKNNYGYTF. In DNA form, the CDR3 reads TGTGCCAGCAGTTTCTCGAAGAATAACTATGGCTACACCTTC.

J is TRBJ2-1 and V is TRBV27, with 13 bases matching TRBD2. CDR1 MNHEY and CDR2 SMNVEV come from the germline V gene (reference sequence). CDR3 length equals 17 residues. Losses at the gene ends were 6 bases for V and 7 bases for J; bases not matched to a gene: 12. In DNA, the CDR3 is TGTGCCAGCAGCTTCCTCCCGGTGGGACTAGCGGGGAATGAGCAGTTCTTC. Residues: CASSFLPVGLAGNEQFF.

As DNA, the CDR3 is TGTGCCAGCAGTTACGGTCGACAGGGGACGGCAACAAGCGATGAGCAGTTCTTC. Amino acids: CASSYGRQGTATSDEQFF. The chain uses TRBV6-2 or TRBV6-3 and TRBJ2-1, with 8 bases fitting TRBD1. The ends lost 2 bases at V and 8 bases at J; junction bases unmatched: 17. The CDR3 is 18 amino acids. Germline CDR1 reads MNHEY; CDR2 reads SVGEGT.

In this sample, this clone turned up once. The gene calls are TRBV11-2 and TRBJ1-2, with 7 bases aligning to TRBD1. Germline-derived CDR1 and CDR2 are SGHAT and FQNNGV. The length of the CDR3 is 12 residues. The junction had 10 bases not matched to a gene; V was cut back by 5 bases and J by 13 bases. Here the CDR3 DNA reads TGTGCCAGCAGCCAAGACAGGGCTCCTGTCACCTTC. Protein: CASSQDRAPVTF. The whole variable domain, remainder taken from reference TRBV11-2 and TRBJ1-2, is EAGVAQSPRYKIIEKRQSVAFWCNPISGHATLYWYQQILGQGPKLLIQFQNNGVVDDSQLPKDRFSAERLKGVDSTLKIQPAKLEDSAVYLCASSQDRAPVTFGSGTRLTVV.